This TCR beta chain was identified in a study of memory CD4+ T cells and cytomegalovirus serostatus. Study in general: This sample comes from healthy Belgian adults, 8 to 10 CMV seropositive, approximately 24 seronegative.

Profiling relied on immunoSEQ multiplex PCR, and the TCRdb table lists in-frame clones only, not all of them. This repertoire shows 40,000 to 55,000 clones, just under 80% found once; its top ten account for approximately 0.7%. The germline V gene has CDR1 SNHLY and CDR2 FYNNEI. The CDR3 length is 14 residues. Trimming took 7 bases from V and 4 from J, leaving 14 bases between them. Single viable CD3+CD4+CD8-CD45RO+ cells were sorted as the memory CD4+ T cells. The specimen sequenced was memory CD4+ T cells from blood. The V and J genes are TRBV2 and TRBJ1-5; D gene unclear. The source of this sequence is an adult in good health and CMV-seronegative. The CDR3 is CASMYEGGNQPQHF. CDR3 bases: TGTGCCAGCATGTATGAGGGAGGGAATCAGCCCCAGCATTTT.